At least ten counts were recorded for the clone carrying this T cell receptor (beta chain). The data originate from a study of metastatic and nonmetastatic thyroid tumors. Among the patients, none had received any treatment before thyroid surgery. TCRdb ran MiXCR on the PCR reads. The data hold 30,000 to 40,000 clones, with approximately 15% observed a single time. CDR3 length equals 12 residues. The germline gives CDR1 SGHNT, CDR2 YENEEA. The V and J ends lost 3 bases and 1 base respectively, with 3 bases between them. This clonotype originated in a male donor with papillary thyroid cancer or a benign thyroid nodule (not recorded which). Some clones in this sample may be carry-over from other donors' samples. This chain uses TRBV11-3 with TRBJ1-1; D is ambiguous. The source material was blood. DNA for the CDR3: TGTGCCAGCAGCTTCGCGAACACTGAAGCTTTCTTT. Its translation: CASSFANTEAFF.